Described below is a single T cell receptor (beta chain) sequence and its context. This CDR3 spans 14 amino acids. V was shortened by 2 bases and J by 2 bases, with 10 bases between the two germline ends. Germline values: CDR1 MNHEY, CDR2 SVGAGI. These data belong to a study of blood T cell repertoires in COVID-19. Overall study: Some COVID-19 samples were acute and others convalescent; all came from the United States, Italy and Spain. Sample material is recorded as cDNA or gDNA derived from T cells, B-cell-depleted T cells, or PBMCs.

The method was immunoSEQ multiplex PCR; TCRdb's version includes in-frame clones alone and lacks a portion of them. Among under 200,000 clones, approximately 86% were seen once, and the ten largest hold approximately 7%. The gene calls are TRBV6-5 and TRBJ2-7, with a weak D call TRBD1 (6 bases). Source material: peripheral blood. This receptor was taken from a man in his fifties or sixties with active or convalescent COVID-19. The CDR3 loop is CASSYTGHPYEQYF. The CDR3 nucleotides read TGTGCCAGCAGTTACACGGGACACCCCTACGAGCAGTACTTC.